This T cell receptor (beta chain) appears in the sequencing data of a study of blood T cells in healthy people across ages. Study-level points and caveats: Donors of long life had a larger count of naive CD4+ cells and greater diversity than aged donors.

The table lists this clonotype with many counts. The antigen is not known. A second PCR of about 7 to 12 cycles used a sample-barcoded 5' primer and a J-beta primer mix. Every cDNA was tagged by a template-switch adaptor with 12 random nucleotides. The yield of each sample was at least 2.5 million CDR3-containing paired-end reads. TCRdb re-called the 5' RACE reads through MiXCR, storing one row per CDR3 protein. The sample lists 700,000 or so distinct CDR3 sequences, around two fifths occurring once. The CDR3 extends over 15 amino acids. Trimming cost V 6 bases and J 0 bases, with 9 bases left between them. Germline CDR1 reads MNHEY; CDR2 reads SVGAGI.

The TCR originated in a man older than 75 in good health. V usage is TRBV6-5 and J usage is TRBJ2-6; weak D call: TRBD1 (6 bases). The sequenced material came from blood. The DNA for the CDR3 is TGTGCCAGCAGGTTGGACAGCTCTGGGGCCAACGTCCTGACTTTC. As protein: CASRLDSSGANVLTF.